This TCR beta chain was sequenced during a study of T cells in Graves' hyperthyroidism and ophthalmopathy. Study at large: Peripheral blood samples were taken at initial diagnosis, prior to any treatment.

RNA transcripts served as the template for amplifying TCR beta CDR3 regions. TCR CDR3 regions were first amplified by RT-PCR with HTBI primers. TCRdb reprocessed the multiplex PCR reads via MiXCR and lists one record per CDR3 protein. The sample records some 350,000 distinct CDR3 sequences, approximately 14% being singletons. This clonotype has more than one count but fewer than ten. Its cognate antigen is unknown. Overall study findings and caveats: Researchers found most expanded thyroid clonotypes above 0.001 in blood as well.

The clonotype comes from a woman in her fifties or sixties with Graves' ophthalmopathy. Sequencing was carried out using blood.

The CDR3 here is CASRPIAGLAGELFF. In DNA, the CDR3 is TGTGCCAGCAGACCCATCGCGGGATTAGCCGGGGAGCTGTTTTTT. The gene calls are TRBV6-1 and TRBJ2-2; D is possibly TRBD2 (6 bases). V was clipped by 6 bases and J by 6 bases, with 17 bases between them. Germline V gives CDR1 MNHNS, CDR2 SASEGT. CDR3 length equals 15 residues.